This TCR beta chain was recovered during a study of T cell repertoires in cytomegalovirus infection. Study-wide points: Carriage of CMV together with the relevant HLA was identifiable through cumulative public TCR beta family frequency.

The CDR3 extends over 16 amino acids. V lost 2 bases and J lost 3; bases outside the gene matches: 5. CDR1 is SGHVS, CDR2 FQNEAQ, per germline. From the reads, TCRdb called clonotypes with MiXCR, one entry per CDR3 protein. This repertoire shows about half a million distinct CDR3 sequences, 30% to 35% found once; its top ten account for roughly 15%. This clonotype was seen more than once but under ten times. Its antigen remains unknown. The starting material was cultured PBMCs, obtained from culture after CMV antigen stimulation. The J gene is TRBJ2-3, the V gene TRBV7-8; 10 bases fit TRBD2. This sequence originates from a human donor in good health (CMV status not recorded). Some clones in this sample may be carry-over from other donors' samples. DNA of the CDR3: TGTGCCAGCAGCTTAATGAGCGGGAGGGCGACAGATACGCAGTATTTT. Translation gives CASSLMSGRATDTQYF.